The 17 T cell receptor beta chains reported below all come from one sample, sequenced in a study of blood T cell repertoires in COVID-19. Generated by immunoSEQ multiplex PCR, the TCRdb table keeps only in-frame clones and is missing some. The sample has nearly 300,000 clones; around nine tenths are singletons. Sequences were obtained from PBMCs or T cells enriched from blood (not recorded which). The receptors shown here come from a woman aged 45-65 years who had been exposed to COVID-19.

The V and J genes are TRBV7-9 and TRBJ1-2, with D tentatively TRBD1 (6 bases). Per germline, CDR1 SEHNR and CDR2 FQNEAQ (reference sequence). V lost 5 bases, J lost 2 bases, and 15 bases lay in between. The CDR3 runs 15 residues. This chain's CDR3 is CASSPPGTNNYGYTF. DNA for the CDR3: TGTGCCAGCAGCCCCCCCGGGACAAACAACTATGGCTACACCTTC.

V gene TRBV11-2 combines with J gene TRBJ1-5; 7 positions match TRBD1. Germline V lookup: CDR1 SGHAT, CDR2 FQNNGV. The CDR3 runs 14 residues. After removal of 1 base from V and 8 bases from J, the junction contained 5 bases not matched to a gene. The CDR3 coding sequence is TGTGCCAGCAGCTTAGGACAGGGTGGAGAGCCCCAGCATTTT. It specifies CASSLGQGGEPQHF.

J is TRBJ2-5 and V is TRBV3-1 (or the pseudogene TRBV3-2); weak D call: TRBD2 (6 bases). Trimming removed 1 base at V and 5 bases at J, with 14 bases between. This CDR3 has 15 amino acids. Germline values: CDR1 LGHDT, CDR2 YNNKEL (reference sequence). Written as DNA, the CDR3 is TGTGCCAGCAGCCAAGGGGTTAGCGGCCGGGAGACCCAGTACTTC. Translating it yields CASSQGVSGRETQYF.

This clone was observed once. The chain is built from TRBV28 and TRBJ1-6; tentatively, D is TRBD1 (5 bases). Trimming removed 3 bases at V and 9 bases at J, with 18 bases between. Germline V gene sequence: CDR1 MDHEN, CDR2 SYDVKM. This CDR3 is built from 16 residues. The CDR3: CASSFLGGGWGSPLHF. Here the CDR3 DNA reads TGTGCCAGCAGTTTCCTCGGGGGAGGGTGGGGTTCACCCCTCCACTTT.

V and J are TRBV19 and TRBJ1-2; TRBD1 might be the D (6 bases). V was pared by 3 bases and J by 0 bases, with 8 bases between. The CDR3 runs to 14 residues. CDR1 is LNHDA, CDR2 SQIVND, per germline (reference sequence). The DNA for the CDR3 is TGTGCCAGTAGTATTTCAGGGGCTAACTATGGCTACACCTTC. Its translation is CASSISGANYGYTF.

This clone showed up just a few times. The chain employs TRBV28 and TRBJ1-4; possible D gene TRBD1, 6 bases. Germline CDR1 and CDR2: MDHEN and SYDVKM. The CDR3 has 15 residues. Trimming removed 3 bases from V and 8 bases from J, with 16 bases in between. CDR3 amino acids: CASSFAQGWGEKLFF. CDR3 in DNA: TGTGCCAGCAGTTTTGCACAGGGCTGGGGGGAAAAACTGTTTTTT.

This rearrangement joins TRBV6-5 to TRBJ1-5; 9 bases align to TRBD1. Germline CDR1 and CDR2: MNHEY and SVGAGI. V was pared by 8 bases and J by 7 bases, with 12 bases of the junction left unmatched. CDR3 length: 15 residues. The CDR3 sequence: CASEGLGQGRQPQHF. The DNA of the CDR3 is TGTGCCAGCGAAGGATTAGGACAGGGGCGGCAGCCCCAGCATTTT.

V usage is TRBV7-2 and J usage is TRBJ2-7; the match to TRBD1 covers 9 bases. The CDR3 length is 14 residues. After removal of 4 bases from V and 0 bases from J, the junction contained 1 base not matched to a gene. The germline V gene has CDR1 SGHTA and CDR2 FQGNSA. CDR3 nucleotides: TGTGCCAGCAGCTGGGACAGGGCCTCCTACGAGCAGTACTTC. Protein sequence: CASSWDRASYEQYF.

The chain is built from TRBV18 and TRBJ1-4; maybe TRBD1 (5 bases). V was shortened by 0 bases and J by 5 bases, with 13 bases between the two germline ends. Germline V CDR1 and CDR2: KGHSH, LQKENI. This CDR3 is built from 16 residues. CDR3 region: CASSPPEGAQNEKLFF. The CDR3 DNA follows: TGTGCCAGCTCACCACCGGAAGGGGCGCAGAATGAAAAACTGTTTTTT.

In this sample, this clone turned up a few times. The CDR3 bases are TGCGCCAGCAGCTTGGAGACAGGGAAGGGAAACACCATATATTTT. Translated: CASSLETGKGNTIYF. The V call is TRBV5-1, the J call TRBJ1-3; 7 positions match TRBD1. CDR1 and CDR2 (germline): SGHRS, YFSETQ. CDR3 length: 15 residues. V lost 0 bases to trimming and J lost 4 bases; unmatched junction nucleotides: 4.

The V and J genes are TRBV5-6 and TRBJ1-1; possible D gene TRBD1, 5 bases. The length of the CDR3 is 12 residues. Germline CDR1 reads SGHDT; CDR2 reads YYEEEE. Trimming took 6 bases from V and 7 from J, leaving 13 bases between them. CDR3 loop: CASMQVDSEAFF. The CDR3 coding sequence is TGTGCCAGCATGCAAGTAGACAGTGAAGCTTTCTTT.

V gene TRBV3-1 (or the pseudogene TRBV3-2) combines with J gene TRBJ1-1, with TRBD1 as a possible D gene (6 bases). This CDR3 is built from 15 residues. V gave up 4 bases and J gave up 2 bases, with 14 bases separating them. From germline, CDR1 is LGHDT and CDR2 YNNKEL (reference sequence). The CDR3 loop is CASSLTPGQNTEAFF. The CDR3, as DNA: TGTGCCAGCAGCCTCACACCGGGACAAAACACTGAAGCTTTCTTT.

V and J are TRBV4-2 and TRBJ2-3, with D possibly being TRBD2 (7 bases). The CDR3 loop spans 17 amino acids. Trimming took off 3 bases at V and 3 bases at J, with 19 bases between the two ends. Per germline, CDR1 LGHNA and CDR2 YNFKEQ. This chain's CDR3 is CASSQREGGRSTDTQYF. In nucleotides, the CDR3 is TGTGCCAGCAGCCAGAGGGAGGGGGGGCGAAGTACAGATACGCAGTATTTT.

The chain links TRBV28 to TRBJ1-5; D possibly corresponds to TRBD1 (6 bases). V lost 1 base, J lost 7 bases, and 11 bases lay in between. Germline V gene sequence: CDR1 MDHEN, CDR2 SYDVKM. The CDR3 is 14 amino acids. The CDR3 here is CASSLYRERQPQHF. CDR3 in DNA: TGTGCCAGCAGTTTATACAGGGAAAGGCAGCCCCAGCATTTT. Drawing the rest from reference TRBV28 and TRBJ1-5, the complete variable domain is DVKVTQSSRYLVKRTGEKVFLECVQDMDHENMFWYRQDPGLGLRLIYFSYDVKMKEKGDIPEGYSVSREKKERFSLILESASTNQTSMYLCASSLYRERQPQHFGDGTRLSIL.

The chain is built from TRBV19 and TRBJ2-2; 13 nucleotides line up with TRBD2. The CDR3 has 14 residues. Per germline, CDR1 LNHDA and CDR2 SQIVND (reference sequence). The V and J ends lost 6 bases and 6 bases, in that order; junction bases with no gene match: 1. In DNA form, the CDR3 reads TGTGCCAGTAGCACTAGCGGGGGGGCCGGGGAGCTGTTTTTT. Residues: CASSTSGGAGELFF.

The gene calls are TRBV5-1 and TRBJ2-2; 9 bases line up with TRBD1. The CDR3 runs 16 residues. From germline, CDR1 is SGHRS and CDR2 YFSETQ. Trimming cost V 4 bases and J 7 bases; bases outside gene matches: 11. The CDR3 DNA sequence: TGCGCCAGCAGCCCCCGGGACAGGGTTATGGACGGGGAGCTGTTTTTT. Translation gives CASSPRDRVMDGELFF.

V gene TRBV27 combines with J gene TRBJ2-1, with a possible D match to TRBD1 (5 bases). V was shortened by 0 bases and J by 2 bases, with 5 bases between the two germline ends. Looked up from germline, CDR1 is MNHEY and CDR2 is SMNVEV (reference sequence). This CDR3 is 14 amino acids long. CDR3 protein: CASSLSGPYNEQFF. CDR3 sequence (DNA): TGTGCCAGCAGTTTATCGGGGCCCTACAATGAGCAGTTCTTC.